In this sample, the clone carrying this T cell receptor (beta chain) turned up a few times. In TCRdb, the 5' RACE reads were re-called with MiXCR into one record per CDR3 protein. The profile shows about 370,000 distinct CDR3 sequences, about 28% of them singletons. V shed 6 bases, J shed 5 bases, and the junction held 10 bases outside the gene matches. This CDR3 comprises 15 residues. CDR1 is MNHNY, CDR2 SVGAGI, per germline (reference sequence). This entry comes from a study of identical twins' blood T cells. The rearrangement joins TRBV6-6 to TRBJ2-5, with 9 bases aligning to TRBD2. This receptor was obtained from a woman aged 18-49 years in good health. The material sequenced was PBMCs. CDR3 loop: CASSRPLAGVETQYF. In DNA form, the CDR3 reads TGTGCCAGCAGCCGGCCACTAGCGGGTGTTGAGACCCAGTACTTC.